This T cell receptor beta chain was obtained from a study of blood T cell repertoires in COVID-19. At the level of the study: Italy, Spain and the United States were the sources of the convalescent and acute COVID-19 samples. T cells, B-cell-depleted T cells, or PBMCs supplied cDNA or gDNA.

Followed longitudinally, the Seattle patients had been enrolled during active infection. The V gene lost 3 bases and the J gene lost 0 bases, with 11 bases spanning the gap. The germline V gene encodes CDR1 MDHEN and CDR2 SYDVKM. CDR3 length equals 16 residues. The authors' processing: Estimation of nucleated cell counts was performed using reference gene primer amplification. Some clones are missing from TCRdb's copy, which holds only in-frame ones; the method was immunoSEQ multiplex PCR. V, J and clone size are taken as reported in that table, and D and trimming were inferred from the DNA itself. Found here are nearly 90,000 clones, less than 95% of them singletons; the top ten hold more than 6%.

The chain has TRBV28 and TRBJ1-4, with a tentative D call TRBD1 (6 bases). The sequencing sample was made of peripheral blood. This clonotype was sampled from a man aged 18 to 29 with COVID-19, enrolled during active disease. CDR3 sequence: CASSLDSQATNEKLFF. The CDR3 DNA sequence: TGTGCCAGCAGTTTGGACAGTCAAGCAACTAATGAAAAACTGTTTTTT. Using reference TRBV28 and TRBJ1-4 for the parts outside the CDR3, the full variable domain is DVKVTQSSRYLVKRTGEKVFLECVQDMDHENMFWYRQDPGLGLRLIYFSYDVKMKEKGDIPEGYSVSREKKERFSLILESASTNQTSMYLCASSLDSQATNEKLFFGSGTQLSVL.